The 14 T cell receptor beta chains given below trace back to one sample, sequenced in a study of blood T cell repertoires in COVID-19. Assay used: immunoSEQ multiplex PCR; TCRdb lists only in-frame clones, some missing. The sample lists about 300,000 clones; roughly 90% were seen once. The sequenced material came from PBMCs or T cells enriched from blood (not recorded which). All receptors come from a young woman who had recovered from COVID-19.

This rearrangement joins TRBV10-3 to TRBJ1-1, with D uncertain. Germline CDR1 is ENHRY and CDR2 is SYGVKD. CDR3 length: 15 residues. V was shortened by 7 bases and J by 2 bases, with 17 bases between the two germline ends. CDR3 DNA sequence: TGTGCCATCACTTTTTCGGTCGACACAAACACTGAAGCTTTCTTT. It yields the protein CAITFSVDTNTEAFF.

The V call is TRBV7-6, the J call TRBJ1-5; perhaps TRBD1 as D (6 bases). This CDR3 contains 17 residues. Trimming took off 3 bases at V and 5 bases at J, with 20 bases between the two ends. Germline-derived CDR1 and CDR2 are SGHVS and FNYEAQ. The CDR3 region has the DNA TGTGCCAGCAGCTTTCCACACAAGGGGGGGGTAGATCAGCCCCAGCATTTT. Its translation: CASSFPHKGGVDQPQHF.

The chain carries TRBV7-9 and TRBJ1-2; D uncertain. The CDR3 has 17 residues. CDR1 is SEHNR, CDR2 FQNEAQ, per germline (reference sequence). Trimming shortened V by 1 base and J by 2 bases, and 17 bases separated the two germline ends. In DNA, the CDR3 is TGTGCCAGCAGCTTAGTACTGAACCGAGAGGGCAACTATGGCTACACCTTC. Its protein is CASSLVLNREGNYGYTF.

Here the CDR3 DNA reads TGTGCCAGAAGCTCGCTTAGCGGGAGGGCCTACGAGCAGTACTTC. Residues: CARSSLSGRAYEQYF. The rearrangement links TRBV5-3 to TRBJ2-7, with TRBD2 matching 11 bases. TRBV5-3 has ORF status, its function being uncertain. There are 15 residues in the CDR3. Germline trimming cut 3 bases from V and 2 bases from J; bases unmatched to any gene: 4.

This clone was seen only once. This chain links TRBV29-1 with TRBJ1-3; D may be TRBD1 (5 bases). The germline V gene has CDR1 SQVTM and CDR2 ANQGSEA. The CDR3 runs 13 residues. V was cut by 2 bases and J by 2 bases, with 7 bases left in between. The CDR3 bases are TGCAGCGTTGAAAGGGGAACTGGAAACACCATATATTTT. Translation gives CSVERGTGNTIYF.

V gene TRBV6-1 combines with J gene TRBJ2-3; 8 nucleotides agree with TRBD1. In germline, CDR1 is MNHNS, CDR2 SASEGT. There are 14 residues in the CDR3. J lost 3 bases, V lost 1 base, and 0 bases had no gene match. The CDR3 spells CASSEGQGTDTQYF. The CDR3 DNA reads as TGTGCCAGCAGTGAAGGACAGGGGACAGATACGCAGTATTTT.

The DNA of the CDR3 is TGCGCCAGCAGCTTGGGGTCGGGGAACACTGAAGCTTTCTTT. Translated: CASSLGSGNTEAFF. V usage is TRBV5-1 and J usage is TRBJ1-1, with D hard to call. Per germline, CDR1 SGHRS and CDR2 YFSETQ. The CDR3 covers 14 residues. Trimming took 0 bases from V and 1 from J, leaving 7 bases between them. Full variable domain (remainder filled in from reference TRBV5-1 and TRBJ1-1): KAGVTQTPRYLIKTRGQQVTLSCSPISGHRSVSWYQQTPGQGLQFLFEYFSETQRNKGNFPGRFSGRQFSNSRSEMNVSTLELGDSALYLCASSLGSGNTEAFFGQGTRLTVV.

The J gene is TRBJ2-7, the V gene TRBV9; maybe TRBD1 (6 bases). V dropped 3 bases and J dropped 3 bases, with 13 bases sitting between them. The CDR3 contains 14 residues. Germline V lookup: CDR1 SGDLS, CDR2 YYNGEE. The CDR3 nucleotides are TGTGCCAGCAGCGGAACACAGGGAAACTACGAGCAGTACTTC. Encoded protein: CASSGTQGNYEQYF.

This clone was seen more than once but under ten times. The genes are TRBV7-2 and TRBJ2-7; D is perhaps TRBD1 (6 bases). This CDR3 has 14 amino acids. The V end was cut by 5 bases, the J end by 6 bases, with 17 bases between. CDR1 is SGHTA, CDR2 FQGNSA, per germline. The chain's CDR3 is CASSLRGGQGEQYF. The CDR3 DNA is TGTGCCAGCAGCCTCCGTGGGGGCCAGGGCGAGCAGTACTTC.

The gene calls are TRBV18 and TRBJ2-7; 9 positions match TRBD1. Germline V gene lookup returns CDR1 KGHSH and CDR2 LQKENI. With 3 bases clipped from V and 2 bases from J, the junction kept 11 bases outside the gene matches. CDR3 length: 17 amino acids. The CDR3 spells CASSPGTGKAGTYEQYF. Here the CDR3 DNA reads TGTGCCAGCTCACCCGGGACAGGGAAAGCTGGGACCTACGAGCAGTACTTC.

The CDR3 bases are TGTGCCAGCTCAACCTCCGCTGCAGTCAATGAAAAACTGTTTTTT. As protein: CASSTSAAVNEKLFF. The chain recombines TRBV18 with TRBJ1-4, with unresolved D. Germline-derived CDR1 and CDR2 are KGHSH and LQKENI. The length of the CDR3 is 15 residues. The V and J ends lost 5 bases and 5 bases respectively, with 15 bases between them.

The chain recombines TRBV30 with TRBJ1-3, with 10 bases fitting TRBD1. This CDR3 has 16 residues. Germline CDR1 GTSNPN, CDR2 SVGIG (reference sequence). V lost 2 bases, J lost 2 bases, and 6 bases stayed unmatched. The CDR3 here is CAWSPLTGGPGNTIYF. The CDR3 DNA follows: TGTGCCTGGAGTCCTTTGACAGGGGGCCCTGGAAACACCATATATTTT.

The chain employs TRBV30 and TRBJ2-2; 9 bases are a match to TRBD1. J was trimmed by 4 bases and V by 3 bases; bases with no gene match: 12. Germline-derived CDR1 and CDR2 are GTSNPN and SVGIG (reference sequence). CDR3 size: 17 residues. The CDR3, as DNA: TGTGCCTGGAGGCCCTACTTCGACAGGGGGAGCACCGGGGAGCTGTTTTTT. Translating gives CAWRPYFDRGSTGELFF.

This rearrangement joins TRBV7-9 to TRBJ1-2; 8 bases map to TRBD1. CDR3 length equals 13 residues. J lost 3 bases, V lost 4 bases, and 1 base had no gene match. Germline V CDR1 and CDR2: SEHNR, FQNEAQ (reference sequence). The CDR3 DNA follows: TGTGCCAGCAGCTGGGGACAGGACTATGGCTACACCTTC. Its protein is CASSWGQDYGYTF.